This TCR beta chain was profiled in a study of cytomegalovirus exposure and HLA in healthy donors. Study conclusions and caveats: Sequencing depth roughly uniform across donors was assumed in presence/absence analyses. Generally TCR sequences proved uncommon, though certain public TCRs appeared in numerous donors.

Primers for the PCR totalled 60 Vbeta and 13 Jbeta. Method: immunoSEQ multiplex PCR; TCRdb's copy keeps in-frame clones and lacks some. The table lists around 160,000 clones, around four fifths of them singletons. Germline CDR1 SGHDT, CDR2 YYEEEE. V shed 8 bases and J shed 3 bases, with 11 bases lying between them. The CDR3 sequence is 12 residues long. Note on this clone: Its cognate antigen is unknown.

The source of this sequence is a man between 45 and 60 years old in good health and CMV-seropositive. Input material: PBMCs. The rearrangement uses TRBV5-6 and TRBJ1-2, with a possible D match to TRBD1 (5 bases). CDR3: CASFREDYGYTF. The CDR3 DNA reads as TGTGCCAGTTTCAGGGAGGACTATGGCTACACCTTC.